The T cell receptor beta chain described here comes from a study of cytotoxic CD8 clonotypes in ibrutinib-treated CLL (dated by TCRdb to about 2021). A note on the overall study: The cohort included about 15 treatment-naive and roughly 10 relapsed/refractory patients; roughly 17 were IGHV unmutated. Responses were partial in approximately 24 patients and complete in 2; after median about 70 months follow-up, about 15 stayed in remission and 12 progressed. Response samples were obtained after a median of approximately twelve months of treatment, with a range of roughly 6 to 36 months. Of the 90 or so participants in the trial, approximately 26 had longitudinal samples available. Cryopreserved peripheral blood mononuclear cells were collected before treatment, at response, and at either disease progression or sustained remission. Samples averaged approximately 250,000 productive templates and tens of thousands of productive rearrangements. Overall study results and their limits: Public clonotypes were rare and either shrank or stayed stable during treatment, and the rise in clonality at ibrutinib response reflected expansion of private clonotypes. Baseline clonality exceeded that of age-matched healthy donors and correlated strongly with circulating CD8+ T-cell counts. At ibrutinib response clonality went up, during sustained remission it held steady, and at progression it dropped back toward baseline. Sustained-remission and progressing patients did not have matched sampling times, and lymph node repertoires were not examined.

About this clone itself: The antigen it binds to is not known. The sample holds no much larger clone one base away, and base qualities are not on file.

The germline V end is reduced by 0 bases and the J end by 0 bases; junction bases left unmatched: 2. From the cysteine up to the phenylalanine, the CDR3 has a length of 16 residues. The DNA shown is the 48-base CDR3, in frame from base 1. Looking up the germline V gene yields CDR1 MGHRA and CDR2 YSYEKL. Each clonotype received, on average, around 10x coverage in deep resolution sequencing performed on a MiSeq, where the target depth lay between 1 in 1 million and 1 in 200,000 T cells. TCR beta libraries were generated with the immunoSEQ hsTCRB Kit. Per the source publication's procedure: Data were analyzed with ImmunoSEQ Data Assistant and ImmunoSEQ Analyzer, with V, D and J genes assigned per IMGT definitions. Clonality, which ranges from 0 to 1, was calculated by subtracting the normalized Shannon entropy of productive rearrangement frequencies from one. Public clonotype analysis was restricted to overrepresented clonotypes comprising at least 0.05% of each patient's repertoire. More than ten repertoires from age-matched healthy donors, obtained from immuneACCESS, served as clonality controls. As stored in TCRdb, this immuneACCESS dataset retains in-frame rearrangements with V and J assigned. A fraction of the clones does not appear; measured against another copy, unresolved V genes explain less than half of the discrepancy, and the remainder lacks a known reason. The D gene and trimming were derived from the DNA, and the V and J assignments and clone size from that table. This sample lists roughly 24,000 clones; around four fifths were detected once. The ten most abundant clones make up around 8.5% of the sample.

For TCR beta library preparation, about 2.1 micrograms of genomic DNA were extracted from the cryopreserved PBMCs. Longitudinal blood samples from CLL patients on ibrutinib monotherapy underwent high-throughput TCR beta sequencing. The patients were enrolled in a single-center, open-label phase 2 trial of ibrutinib monotherapy. This specimen was PBMCs, taken before ibrutinib treatment. This clonotype originated in a human donor with chronic lymphocytic leukemia. The rearranged chain carries TRBV4-1 and TRBJ2-3; the junction holds 8 bases that match TRBD2. The CDR3 region has the sequence CASSQESGSSTDTQYF. Read as DNA, the sequence is TGCGCCAGCAGCCAAGAAAGCGGGAGTAGCACAGATACGCAGTATTTT.